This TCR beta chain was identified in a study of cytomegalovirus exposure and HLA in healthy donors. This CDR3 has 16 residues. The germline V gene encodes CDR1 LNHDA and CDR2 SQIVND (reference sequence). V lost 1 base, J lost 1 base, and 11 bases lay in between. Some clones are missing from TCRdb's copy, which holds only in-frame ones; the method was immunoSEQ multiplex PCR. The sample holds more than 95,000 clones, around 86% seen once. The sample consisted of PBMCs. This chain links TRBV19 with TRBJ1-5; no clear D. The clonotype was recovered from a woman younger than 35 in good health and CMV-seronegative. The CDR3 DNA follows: TGTGCCAGTAGTATAGGTAGTCACCCGAGCAATCAGCCCCAGCATTTT. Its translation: CASSIGSHPSNQPQHF.